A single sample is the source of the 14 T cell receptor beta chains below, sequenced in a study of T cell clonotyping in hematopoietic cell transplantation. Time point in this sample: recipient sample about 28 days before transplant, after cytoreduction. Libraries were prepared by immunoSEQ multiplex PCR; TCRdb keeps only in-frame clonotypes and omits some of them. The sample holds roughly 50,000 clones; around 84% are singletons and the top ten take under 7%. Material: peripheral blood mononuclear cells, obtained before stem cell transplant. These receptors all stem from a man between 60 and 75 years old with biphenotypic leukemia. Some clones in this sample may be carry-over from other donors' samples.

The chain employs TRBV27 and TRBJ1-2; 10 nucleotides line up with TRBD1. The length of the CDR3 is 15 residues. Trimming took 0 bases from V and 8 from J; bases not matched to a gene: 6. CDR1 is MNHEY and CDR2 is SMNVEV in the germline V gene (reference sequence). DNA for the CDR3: TGTGCCAGCAGTTTATCTGGGACAGGGGCTAAGGGCTACACCTTC. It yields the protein CASSLSGTGAKGYTF.

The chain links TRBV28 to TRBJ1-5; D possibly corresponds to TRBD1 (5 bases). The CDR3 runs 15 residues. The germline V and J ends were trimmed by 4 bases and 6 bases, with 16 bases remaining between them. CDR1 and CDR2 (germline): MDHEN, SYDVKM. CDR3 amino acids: CASSWGRALGQPQHF. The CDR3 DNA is TGTGCCAGCAGTTGGGGCAGGGCGTTGGGTCAGCCCCAGCATTTT. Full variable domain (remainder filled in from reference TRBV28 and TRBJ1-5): DVKVTQSSRYLVKRTGEKVFLECVQDMDHENMFWYRQDPGLGLRLIYFSYDVKMKEKGDIPEGYSVSREKKERFSLILESASTNQTSMYLCASSWGRALGQPQHFGDGTRLSIL.

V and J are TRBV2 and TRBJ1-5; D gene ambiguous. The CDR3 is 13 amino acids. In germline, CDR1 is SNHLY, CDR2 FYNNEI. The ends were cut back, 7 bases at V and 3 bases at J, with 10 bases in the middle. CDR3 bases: TGTGCCAGCAACAGCGACAACAATCAGCCCCAGCATTTT. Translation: CASNSDNNQPQHF. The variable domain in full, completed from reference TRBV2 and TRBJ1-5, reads EPEVTQTPSHQVTQMGQEVILRCVPISNHLYFYWYRQILGQKVEFLVSFYNNEISEKSEIFDDQFSVERPDGSNFTLKIRSTKLEDSAMYFCASNSDNNQPQHFGDGTRLSIL.

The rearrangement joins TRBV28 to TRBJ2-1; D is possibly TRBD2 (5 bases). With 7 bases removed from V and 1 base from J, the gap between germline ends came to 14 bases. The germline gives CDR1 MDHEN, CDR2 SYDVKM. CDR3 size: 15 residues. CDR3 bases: TGTGCCAGCACCGGACTTAACGGTTCCTACAATGAGCAGTTCTTC. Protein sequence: CASTGLNGSYNEQFF.

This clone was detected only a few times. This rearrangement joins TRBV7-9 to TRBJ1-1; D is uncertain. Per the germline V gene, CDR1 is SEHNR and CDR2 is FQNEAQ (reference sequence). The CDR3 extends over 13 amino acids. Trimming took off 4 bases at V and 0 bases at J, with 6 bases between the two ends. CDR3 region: CASSSRVNTEAFF. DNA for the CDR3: TGTGCCAGCAGCTCCAGAGTGAACACTGAAGCTTTCTTT.

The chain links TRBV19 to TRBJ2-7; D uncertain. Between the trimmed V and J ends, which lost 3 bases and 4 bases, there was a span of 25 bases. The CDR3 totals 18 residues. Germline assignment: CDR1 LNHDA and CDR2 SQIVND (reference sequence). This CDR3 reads CASSIFSEPDRSKYEQYF. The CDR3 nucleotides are TGTGCCAGTAGTATTTTCTCAGAACCAGACCGTTCGAAATACGAGCAGTACTTC.

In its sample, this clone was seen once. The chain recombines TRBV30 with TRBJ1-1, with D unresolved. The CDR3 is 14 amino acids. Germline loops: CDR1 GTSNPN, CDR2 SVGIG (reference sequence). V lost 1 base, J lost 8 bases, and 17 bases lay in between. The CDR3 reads CAWSGDRGRHEAFF. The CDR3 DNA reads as TGTGCCTGGAGTGGTGATCGGGGTCGGCACGAAGCTTTCTTT.

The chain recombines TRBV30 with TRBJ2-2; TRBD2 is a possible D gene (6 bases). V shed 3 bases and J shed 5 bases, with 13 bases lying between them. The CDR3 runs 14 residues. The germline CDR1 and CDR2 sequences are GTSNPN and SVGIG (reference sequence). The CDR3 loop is CAWREGVVTGELFF. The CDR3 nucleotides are TGTGCCTGGAGGGAGGGCGTCGTAACCGGGGAGCTGTTTTTT.

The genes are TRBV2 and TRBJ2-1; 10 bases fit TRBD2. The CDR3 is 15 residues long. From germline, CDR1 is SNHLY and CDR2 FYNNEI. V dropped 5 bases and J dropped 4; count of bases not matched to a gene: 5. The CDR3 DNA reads TGTGCCAGCAGTCCGAGGACTAGCGGATACAATGAGCAGTTCTTC. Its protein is CASSPRTSGYNEQFF.

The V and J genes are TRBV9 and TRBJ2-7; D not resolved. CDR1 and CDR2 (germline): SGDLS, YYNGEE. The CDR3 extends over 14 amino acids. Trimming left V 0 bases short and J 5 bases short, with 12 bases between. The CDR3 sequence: CASSVGPLGDEQYF. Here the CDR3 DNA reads TGTGCCAGCAGCGTAGGACCCCTTGGGGACGAGCAGTACTTC.

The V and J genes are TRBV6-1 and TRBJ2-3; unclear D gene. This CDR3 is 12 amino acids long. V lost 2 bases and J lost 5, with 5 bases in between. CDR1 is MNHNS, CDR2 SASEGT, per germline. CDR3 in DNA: TGTGCCAGCAGTGAATTCCTAGATACGCAGTATTTT. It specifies CASSEFLDTQYF.

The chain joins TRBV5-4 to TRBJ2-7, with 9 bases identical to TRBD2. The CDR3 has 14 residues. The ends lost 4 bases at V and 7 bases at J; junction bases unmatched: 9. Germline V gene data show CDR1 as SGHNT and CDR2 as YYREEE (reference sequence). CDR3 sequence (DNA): TGTGCCAGCAGCCCTATAGCGGGAGTGGAAGAGCAGTACTTC. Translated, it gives CASSPIAGVEEQYF. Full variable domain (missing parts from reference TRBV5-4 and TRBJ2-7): ETGVTQSPTHLIKTRGQQVTLRCSSQSGHNTVSWYQQALGQGPQFIFQYYREEENGRGNFPPRFSGLQFPNYSSELNVNALELDDSALYLCASSPIAGVEEQYFGPGTRLTVT.

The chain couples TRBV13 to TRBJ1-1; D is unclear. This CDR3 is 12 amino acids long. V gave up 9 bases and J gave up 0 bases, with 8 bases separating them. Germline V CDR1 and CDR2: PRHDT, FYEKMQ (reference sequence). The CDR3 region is CASLQLNTEAFF. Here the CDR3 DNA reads TGTGCCAGTTTGCAGCTGAACACTGAAGCTTTCTTT.

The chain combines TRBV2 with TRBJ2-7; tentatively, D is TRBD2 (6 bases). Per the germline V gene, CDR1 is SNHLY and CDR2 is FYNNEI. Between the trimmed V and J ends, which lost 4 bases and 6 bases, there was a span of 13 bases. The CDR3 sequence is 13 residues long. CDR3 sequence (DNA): TGTGCCAGCAGTGTGGGCGGGATTCTCGAGCAGTACTTC. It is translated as CASSVGGILEQYF.